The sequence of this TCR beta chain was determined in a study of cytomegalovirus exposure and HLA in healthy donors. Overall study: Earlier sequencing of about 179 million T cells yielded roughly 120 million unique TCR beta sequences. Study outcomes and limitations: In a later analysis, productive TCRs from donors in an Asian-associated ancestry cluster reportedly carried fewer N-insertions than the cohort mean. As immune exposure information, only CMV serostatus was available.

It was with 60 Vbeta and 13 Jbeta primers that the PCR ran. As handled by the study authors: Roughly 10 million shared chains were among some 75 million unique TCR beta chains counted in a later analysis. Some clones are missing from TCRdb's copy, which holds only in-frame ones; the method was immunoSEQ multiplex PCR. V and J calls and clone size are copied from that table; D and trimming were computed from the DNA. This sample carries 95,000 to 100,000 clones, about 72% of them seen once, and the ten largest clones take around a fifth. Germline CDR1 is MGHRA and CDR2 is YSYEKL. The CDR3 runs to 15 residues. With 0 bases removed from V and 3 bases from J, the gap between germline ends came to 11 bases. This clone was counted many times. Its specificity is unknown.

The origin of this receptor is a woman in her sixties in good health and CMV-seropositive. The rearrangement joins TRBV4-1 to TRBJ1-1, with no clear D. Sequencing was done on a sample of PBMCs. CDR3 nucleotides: TGCGCCAGCAGCCAAGAAGTGAGGCTTTACACTGAAGCTTTCTTT. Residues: CASSQEVRLYTEAFF.